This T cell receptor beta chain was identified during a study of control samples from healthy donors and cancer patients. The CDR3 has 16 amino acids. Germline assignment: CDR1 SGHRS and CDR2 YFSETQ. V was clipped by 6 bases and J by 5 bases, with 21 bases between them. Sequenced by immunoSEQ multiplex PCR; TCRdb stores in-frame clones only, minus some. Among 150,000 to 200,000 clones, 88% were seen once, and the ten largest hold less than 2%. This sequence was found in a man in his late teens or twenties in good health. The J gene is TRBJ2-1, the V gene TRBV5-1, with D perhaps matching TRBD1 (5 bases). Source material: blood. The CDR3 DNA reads TGCGCCAGCACAAAAGTCAGGGTGAGTCGGGACAATGAGCAGTTCTTC. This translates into CASTKVRVSRDNEQFF.